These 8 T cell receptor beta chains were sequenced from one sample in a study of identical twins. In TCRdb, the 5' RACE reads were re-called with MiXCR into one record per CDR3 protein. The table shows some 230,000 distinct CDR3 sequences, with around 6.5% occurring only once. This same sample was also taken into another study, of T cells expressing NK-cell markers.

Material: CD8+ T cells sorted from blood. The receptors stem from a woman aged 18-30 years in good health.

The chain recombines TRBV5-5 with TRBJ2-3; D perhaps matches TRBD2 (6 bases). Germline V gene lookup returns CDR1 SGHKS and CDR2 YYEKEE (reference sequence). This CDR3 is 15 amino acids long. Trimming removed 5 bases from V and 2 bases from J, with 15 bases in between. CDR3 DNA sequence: TGTGCCAGCAGTCCGGGGGTAGCGGTCACAGATACGCAGTATTTT. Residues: CASSPGVAVTDTQYF. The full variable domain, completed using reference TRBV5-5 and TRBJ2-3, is DAGVTQSPTHLIKTRGQQVTLRCSPISGHKSVSWYQQVLGQGPQFIFQYYEKEERGRGNFPDRFSARQFPNYSSELNVNALLLGDSALYLCASSPGVAVTDTQYFGPGTRLTVL.

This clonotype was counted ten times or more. The chain's CDR3 is CASIPFGGNEQFF. CDR3 bases: TGTGCCAGCATCCCATTCGGGGGGAATGAGCAGTTCTTC. The chain combines TRBV27 with TRBJ2-1, with TRBD2 identical over 7 bases. Germline-derived CDR1 and CDR2 are MNHEY and SMNVEV (reference sequence). V lost 7 bases to trimming and J lost 7 bases; unmatched junction nucleotides: 7. The CDR3 has 13 amino acids.

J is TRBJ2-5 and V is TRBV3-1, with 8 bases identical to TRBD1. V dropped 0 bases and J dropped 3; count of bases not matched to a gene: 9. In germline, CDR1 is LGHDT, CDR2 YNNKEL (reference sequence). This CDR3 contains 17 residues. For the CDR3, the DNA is TGTGCCAGCAGCCAAGAAAGGGACAGGAAATTAGAAGAGACCCAGTACTTC. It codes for CASSQERDRKLEETQYF.

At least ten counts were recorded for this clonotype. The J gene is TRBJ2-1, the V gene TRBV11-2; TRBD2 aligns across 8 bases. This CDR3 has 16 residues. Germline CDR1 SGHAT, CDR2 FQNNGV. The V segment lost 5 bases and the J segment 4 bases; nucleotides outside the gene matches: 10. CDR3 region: CASSAFTSGRYNEQFF. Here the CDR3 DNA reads TGTGCCAGCAGCGCGTTCACTAGCGGACGATACAATGAGCAGTTCTTC.

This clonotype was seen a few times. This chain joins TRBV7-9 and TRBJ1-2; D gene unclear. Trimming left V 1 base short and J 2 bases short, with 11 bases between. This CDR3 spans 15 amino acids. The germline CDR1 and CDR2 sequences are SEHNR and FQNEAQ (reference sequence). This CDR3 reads CASSLGLSTNYGYTF. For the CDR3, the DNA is TGTGCCAGCAGCTTAGGATTGAGCACCAACTATGGCTACACCTTC. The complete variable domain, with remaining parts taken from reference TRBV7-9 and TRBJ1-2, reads DTGVSQNPRHKITKRGQNVTFRCDPISEHNRLYWYRQTLGQGPEFLTYFQNEAQLEKSRLLSDRFSAERPKGSFSTLEIQRTEQGDSAMYLCASSLGLSTNYGYTFGSGTRLTVV.

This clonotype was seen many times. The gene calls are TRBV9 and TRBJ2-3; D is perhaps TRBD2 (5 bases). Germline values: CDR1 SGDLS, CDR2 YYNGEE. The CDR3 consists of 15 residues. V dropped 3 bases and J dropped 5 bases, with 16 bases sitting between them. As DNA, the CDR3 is TGTGCCAGCAGCGCAGAAGTTCAAAGCGGAGATACGCAGTATTTT. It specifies CASSAEVQSGDTQYF.

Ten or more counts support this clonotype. The CDR3 coding sequence is TGTGCCAGCAGCTTGCAGCGGGAAGAGACCCAGTACTTC. This codes for CASSLQREETQYF. The chain carries TRBV5-6 and TRBJ2-5; TRBD2 is a possible D gene (6 bases). From germline, CDR1 is SGHDT and CDR2 YYEEEE. The ends were cut back, 1 base at V and 3 bases at J, with 7 bases in the middle. There are 13 residues in the CDR3.

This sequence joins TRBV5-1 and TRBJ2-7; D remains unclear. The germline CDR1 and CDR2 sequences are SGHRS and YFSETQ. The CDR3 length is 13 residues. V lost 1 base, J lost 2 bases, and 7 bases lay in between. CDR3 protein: CASSLNSAYEQYF. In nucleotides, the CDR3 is TGCGCCAGCAGCTTGAACAGCGCCTACGAGCAGTACTTC. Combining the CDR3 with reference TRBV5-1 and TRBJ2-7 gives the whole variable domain KAGVTQTPRYLIKTRGQQVTLSCSPISGHRSVSWYQQTPGQGLQFLFEYFSETQRNKGNFPGRFSGRQFSNSRSEMNVSTLELGDSALYLCASSLNSAYEQYFGPGTRLTVT.